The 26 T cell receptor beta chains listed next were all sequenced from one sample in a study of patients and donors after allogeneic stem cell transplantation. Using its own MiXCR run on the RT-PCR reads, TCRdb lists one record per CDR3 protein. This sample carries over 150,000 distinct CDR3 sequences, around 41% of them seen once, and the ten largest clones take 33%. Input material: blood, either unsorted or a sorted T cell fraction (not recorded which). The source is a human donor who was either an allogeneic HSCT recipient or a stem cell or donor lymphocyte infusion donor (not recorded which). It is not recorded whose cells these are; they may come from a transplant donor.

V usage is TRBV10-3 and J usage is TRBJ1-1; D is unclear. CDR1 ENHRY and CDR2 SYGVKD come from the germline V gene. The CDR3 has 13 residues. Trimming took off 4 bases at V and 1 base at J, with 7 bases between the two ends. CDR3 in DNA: TGTGCCATCAGTGTTGACGGGAACACTGAAGCTTTCTTT. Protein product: CAISVDGNTEAFF.

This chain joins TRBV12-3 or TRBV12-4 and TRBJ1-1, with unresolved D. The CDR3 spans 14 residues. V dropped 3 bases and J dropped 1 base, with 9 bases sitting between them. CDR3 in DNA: TGTGCCAGCAGTTTTACTGTAGAGAACACTGAAGCTTTCTTT. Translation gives CASSFTVENTEAFF.

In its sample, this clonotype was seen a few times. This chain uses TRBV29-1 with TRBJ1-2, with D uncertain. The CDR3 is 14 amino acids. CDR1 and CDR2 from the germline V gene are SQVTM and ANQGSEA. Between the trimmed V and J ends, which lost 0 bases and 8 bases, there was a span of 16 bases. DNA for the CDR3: TGCAGCGTTGAAGATCTCAAGTTAAATGGGGGCTACACCTTC. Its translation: CSVEDLKLNGGYTF.

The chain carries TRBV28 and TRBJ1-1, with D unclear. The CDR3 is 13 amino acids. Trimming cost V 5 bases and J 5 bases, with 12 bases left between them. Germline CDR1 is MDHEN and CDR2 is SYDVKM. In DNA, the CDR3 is TGTGCCAGCAGTCAAATTCGGGGAACTGAAGCTTTCTTT. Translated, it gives CASSQIRGTEAFF.

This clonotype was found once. This CDR3 reads CASSAFRDWSTDTQYF. The CDR3 DNA reads TGTGCCAGCAGTGCATTCCGGGACTGGAGCACAGATACGCAGTATTTT. The chain uses TRBV28 and TRBJ2-3, with D tentatively TRBD2 (6 bases). Germline loops: CDR1 MDHEN, CDR2 SYDVKM. The V end lost 5 bases, the J end lost 0 bases, and 15 bases lay between the germline ends. The CDR3 loop spans 16 amino acids.

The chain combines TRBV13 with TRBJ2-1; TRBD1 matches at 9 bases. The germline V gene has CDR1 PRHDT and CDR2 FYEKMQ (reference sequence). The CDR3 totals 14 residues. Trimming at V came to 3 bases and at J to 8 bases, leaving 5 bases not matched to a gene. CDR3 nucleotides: TGTGCCAGCAGCTTCCGGGACAGGGTATATGAGCAGTTCTTC. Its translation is CASSFRDRVYEQFF. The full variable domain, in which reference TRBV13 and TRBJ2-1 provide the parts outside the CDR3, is AAGVIQSPRHLIKEKRETATLKCYPIPRHDTVYWYQQGPGQDPQFLISFYEKMQSDKGSIPDRFSAQQFSDYHSELNMSSLELGDSALYFCASSFRDRVYEQFFGPGTRLTVL.

CDR3 DNA sequence: TGTGCCAGCAGTACAGACAGGGACGAGCAGTACTTC. Translation: CASSTDRDEQYF. This chain uses TRBV28 with TRBJ2-7, with 7 bases aligning to TRBD1. The V and J ends lost 5 bases and 5 bases, in that order; junction bases with no gene match: 3. From germline, CDR1 is MDHEN and CDR2 SYDVKM. The length of the CDR3 is 12 residues.

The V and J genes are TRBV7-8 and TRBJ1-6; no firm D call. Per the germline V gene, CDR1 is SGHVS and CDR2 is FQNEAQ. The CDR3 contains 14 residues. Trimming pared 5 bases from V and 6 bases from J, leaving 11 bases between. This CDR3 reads CASSTRLTNSPLHF. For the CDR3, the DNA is TGTGCCAGCAGCACAAGACTGACTAATTCACCCCTCCACTTT.

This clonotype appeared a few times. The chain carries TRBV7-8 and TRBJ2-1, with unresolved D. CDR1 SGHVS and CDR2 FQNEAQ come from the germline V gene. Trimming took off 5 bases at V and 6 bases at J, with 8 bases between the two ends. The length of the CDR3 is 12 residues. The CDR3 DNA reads TGTGCCAGCAGCCCTCGGATCAATGAGCAGTTCTTC. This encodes CASSPRINEQFF.

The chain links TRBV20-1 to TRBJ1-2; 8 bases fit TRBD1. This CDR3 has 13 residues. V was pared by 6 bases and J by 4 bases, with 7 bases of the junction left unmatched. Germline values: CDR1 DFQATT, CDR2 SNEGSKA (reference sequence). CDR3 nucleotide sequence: TGCAGTGCCTCCTTAGGACAGGGCTATGGCTACACCTTC. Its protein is CSASLGQGYGYTF.

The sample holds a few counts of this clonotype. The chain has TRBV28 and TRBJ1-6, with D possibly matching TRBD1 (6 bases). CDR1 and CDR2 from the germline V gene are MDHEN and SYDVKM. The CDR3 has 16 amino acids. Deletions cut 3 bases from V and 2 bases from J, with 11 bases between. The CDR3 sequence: CASSFPGAPYNSPLHF. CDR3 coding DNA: TGTGCCAGCAGTTTCCCGGGGGCACCCTATAATTCACCCCTCCACTTT.

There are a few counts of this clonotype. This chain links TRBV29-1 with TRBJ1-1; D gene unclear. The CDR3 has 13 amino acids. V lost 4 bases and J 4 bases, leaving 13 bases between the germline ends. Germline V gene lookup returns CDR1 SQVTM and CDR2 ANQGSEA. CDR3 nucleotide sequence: TGCAGCGTTGCAGCCGAGGAAGGCACTGAAGCTTTCTTT. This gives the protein CSVAAEEGTEAFF.

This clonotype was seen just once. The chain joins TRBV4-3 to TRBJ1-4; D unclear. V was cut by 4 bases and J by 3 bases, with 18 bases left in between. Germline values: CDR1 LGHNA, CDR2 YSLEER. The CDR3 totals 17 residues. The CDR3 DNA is TGCGCCAGCAGCCCAGACGTGGGGAGAGCGGCTAATGAAAAACTGTTTTTT. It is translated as CASSPDVGRAANEKLFF.

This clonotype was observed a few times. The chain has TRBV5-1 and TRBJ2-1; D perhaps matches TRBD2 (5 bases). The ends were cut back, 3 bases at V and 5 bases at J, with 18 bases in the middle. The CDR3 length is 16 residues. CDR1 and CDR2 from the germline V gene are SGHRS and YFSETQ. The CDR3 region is CASSSDPDRDNNEQFF. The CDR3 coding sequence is TGCGCCAGCAGCTCGGACCCGGACCGGGATAACAATGAGCAGTTCTTC.

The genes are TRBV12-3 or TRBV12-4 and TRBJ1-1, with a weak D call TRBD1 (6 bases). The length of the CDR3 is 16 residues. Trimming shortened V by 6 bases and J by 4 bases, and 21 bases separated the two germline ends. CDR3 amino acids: CASSHRGQGSSTEAFF. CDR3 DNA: TGTGCCAGCAGCCACCGTGGGCAGGGGTCGAGCACTGAAGCTTTCTTT.

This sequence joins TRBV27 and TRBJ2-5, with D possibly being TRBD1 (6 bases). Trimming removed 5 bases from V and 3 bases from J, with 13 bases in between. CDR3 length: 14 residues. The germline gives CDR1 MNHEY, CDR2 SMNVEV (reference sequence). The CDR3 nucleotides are TGTGCCAGCAGTGAGGACAGCCGTGAAGAGACCCAGTACTTC. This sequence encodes CASSEDSREETQYF.

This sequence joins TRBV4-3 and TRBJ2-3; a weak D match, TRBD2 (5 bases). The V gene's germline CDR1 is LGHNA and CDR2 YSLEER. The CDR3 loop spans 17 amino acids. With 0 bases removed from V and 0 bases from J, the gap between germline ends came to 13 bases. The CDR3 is CASSQDPYSDSTDTQYF. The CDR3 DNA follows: TGCGCCAGCAGCCAAGATCCTTATAGCGATAGCACAGATACGCAGTATTTT.

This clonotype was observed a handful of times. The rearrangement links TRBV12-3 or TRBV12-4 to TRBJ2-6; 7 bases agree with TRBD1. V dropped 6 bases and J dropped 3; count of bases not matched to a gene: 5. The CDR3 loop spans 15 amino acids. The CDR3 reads CASRDTGVGANVLTF. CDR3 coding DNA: TGTGCCAGCAGAGATACAGGGGTTGGGGCCAACGTCCTGACTTTC.

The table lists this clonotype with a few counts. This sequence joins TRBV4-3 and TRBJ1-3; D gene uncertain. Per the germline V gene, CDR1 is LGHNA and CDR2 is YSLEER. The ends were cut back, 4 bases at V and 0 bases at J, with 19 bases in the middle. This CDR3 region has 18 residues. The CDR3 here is CASSLHTSTESSGNTIYF. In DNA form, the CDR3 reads TGCGCCAGCAGCCTACACACTTCTACAGAAAGCTCTGGAAACACCATATATTTT.

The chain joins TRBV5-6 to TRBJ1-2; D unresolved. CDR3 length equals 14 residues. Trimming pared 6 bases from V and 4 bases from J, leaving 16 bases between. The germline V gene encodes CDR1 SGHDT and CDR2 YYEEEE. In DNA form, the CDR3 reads TGTGCCAGCACCCAGGACGAGTACTCCTATGGCTACACCTTC. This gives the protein CASTQDEYSYGYTF.

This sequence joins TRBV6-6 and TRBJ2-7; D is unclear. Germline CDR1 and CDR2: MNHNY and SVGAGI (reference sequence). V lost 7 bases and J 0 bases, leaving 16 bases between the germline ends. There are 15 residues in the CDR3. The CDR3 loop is CASTPRAVTSYEQYF. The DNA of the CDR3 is TGTGCCAGCACCCCAAGGGCCGTCACCTCCTACGAGCAGTACTTC.

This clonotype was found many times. The CDR3 region is CASSFRETQYF. As DNA, the CDR3 is TGTGCCAGCAGTTTCAGGGAGACCCAGTACTTC. The chain carries TRBV12-3 or TRBV12-4 and TRBJ2-5; D remains unclear. Between the trimmed V and J ends, which lost 3 bases and 5 bases, there was a span of 4 bases. This CDR3 region has 11 residues.

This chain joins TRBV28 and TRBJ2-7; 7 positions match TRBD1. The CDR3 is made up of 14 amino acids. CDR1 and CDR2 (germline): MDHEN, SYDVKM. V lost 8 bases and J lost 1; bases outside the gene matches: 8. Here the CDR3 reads CASLGQASSYEQYF. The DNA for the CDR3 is TGTGCCAGCCTAGGACAGGCCTCTTCCTACGAGCAGTACTTC.

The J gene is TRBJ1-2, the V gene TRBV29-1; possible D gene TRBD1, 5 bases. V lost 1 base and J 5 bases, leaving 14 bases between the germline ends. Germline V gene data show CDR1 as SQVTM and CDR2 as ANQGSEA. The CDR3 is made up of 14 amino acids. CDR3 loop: CSVEGPGKVYGYTF. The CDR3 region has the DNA TGCAGCGTTGAAGGCCCAGGGAAAGTATATGGCTACACCTTC.

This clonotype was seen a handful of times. CDR3 bases: TGTGCCAGCAGTTACAAGGGCAATCAGCCCCAGCATTTT. This gives the protein CASSYKGNQPQHF. The chain has TRBV27 and TRBJ1-5; no firm D call. This CDR3 has 13 amino acids. V was pared by 4 bases and J by 2 bases, with 6 bases between. Per germline, CDR1 MNHEY and CDR2 SMNVEV (reference sequence).

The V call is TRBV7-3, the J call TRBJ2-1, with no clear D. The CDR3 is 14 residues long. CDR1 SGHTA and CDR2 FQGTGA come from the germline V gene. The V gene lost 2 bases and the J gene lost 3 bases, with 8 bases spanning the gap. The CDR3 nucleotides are TGTGCCAGCAGCTTACGGGCAGGCTACAATGAGCAGTTCTTC. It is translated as CASSLRAGYNEQFF.